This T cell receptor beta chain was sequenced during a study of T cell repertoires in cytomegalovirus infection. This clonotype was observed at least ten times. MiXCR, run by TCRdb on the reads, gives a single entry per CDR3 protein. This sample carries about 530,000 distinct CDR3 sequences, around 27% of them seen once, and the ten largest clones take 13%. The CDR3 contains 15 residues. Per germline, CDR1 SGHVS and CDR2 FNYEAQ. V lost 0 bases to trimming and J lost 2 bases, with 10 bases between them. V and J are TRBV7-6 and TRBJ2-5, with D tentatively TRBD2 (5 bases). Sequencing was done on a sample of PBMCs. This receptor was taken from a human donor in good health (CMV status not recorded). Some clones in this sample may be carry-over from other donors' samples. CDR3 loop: CASSLARATQETQYF. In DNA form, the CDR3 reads TGTGCCAGCAGCTTAGCGCGGGCAACTCAAGAGACCCAGTACTTC. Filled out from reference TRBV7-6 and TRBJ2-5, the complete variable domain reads GAGVSQSPRYKVTKRGQDVALRCDPISGHVSLYWYRQALGQGPEFLTYFNYEAQQDKSGLPNDRFSAERPEGSISTLTIQRTEQRDSAMYRCASSLARATQETQYFGPGTRLLVL.